The clone carrying this TCR beta chain has a single count. Study members were between roughly 18 and 100 years old and lived in 24 US regions. The CDR3 has 15 amino acids. Germline trimming cut 4 bases from V and 9 bases from J; bases unmatched to any gene: 11. From germline, CDR1 is LGHDT and CDR2 YNNKEL (reference sequence). This sample stems from a study of blood T cell repertoires in COVID-19. In the original processing: Counts of nucleated cells, estimated from reference gene primer amplification, were obtained. Generated by immunoSEQ multiplex PCR, the TCRdb table keeps only in-frame clones and is missing some. That table furnishes V, J and clone size, whereas the DNA furnished D and trimming. The sample lists 200,000 to 250,000 clones, 80% to 90% occurring once.

Source material: PBMCs or T cells enriched from blood (not recorded which). The source of this sequence is a woman aged 50 to 60 who had been exposed to COVID-19. The V gene is TRBV3-1 (or the pseudogene TRBV3-2), the J gene TRBJ2-1, with 8 nucleotides matching TRBD2. Here the CDR3 reads CASSRAPGGPVEQFF. The CDR3 DNA reads TGTGCCAGCAGCCGCGCGCCGGGGGGGCCGGTTGAGCAGTTCTTC.